Following are 10 T cell receptor beta chains from one sample sequenced in a study of T cells in Graves' hyperthyroidism and ophthalmopathy. Amplified TCR beta CDR3 regions derived from RNA transcripts. HTBI primers drove first-round RT-PCR of the TCR CDR3. TCRdb reprocessed the multiplex PCR reads via MiXCR and lists one record per CDR3 protein. The sample records under 350,000 distinct CDR3 sequences, 21% being singletons. The specimen was blood. The receptors shown here come from a woman between 45 and 60 years old with Graves' hyperthyroidism.

This rearrangement joins TRBV5-1 to TRBJ1-1, with 12 bases that match TRBD1. V was pared by 4 bases and J by 0 bases, with 16 bases of the junction left unmatched. The CDR3 sequence is 20 residues long. Germline V gene lookup returns CDR1 SGHRS and CDR2 YFSETQ. This chain's CDR3 is CASSRDRGRLVGSMNTEAFF. In nucleotides, the CDR3 is TGCGCCAGCAGCCGGGACAGGGGGCGCTTGGTGGGCAGTATGAACACTGAAGCTTTCTTT.

This clonotype was seen only a few times. V is TRBV11-2 and J is TRBJ2-1; 11 positions match TRBD2. After removal of 4 bases from V and 4 bases from J, the junction contained 6 bases not matched to a gene. There are 16 residues in the CDR3. Germline-derived CDR1 and CDR2 are SGHAT and FQNNGV. The chain's CDR3 is CASSSVLAGGYNEQFF. In DNA, the CDR3 is TGTGCCAGCAGCTCCGTTCTAGCGGGAGGTTACAATGAGCAGTTCTTC.

The chain recombines TRBV5-5 with TRBJ2-7; a possible D gene is TRBD1 (6 bases). Germline V gene sequence: CDR1 SGHKS, CDR2 YYEKEE (reference sequence). The CDR3 has 16 amino acids. V lost 4 bases, J lost 0 bases, and 17 bases lay in between. The chain's CDR3 is CASSPAGRDNSYEQYF. CDR3 in DNA: TGTGCCAGCAGCCCCGCCGGCAGGGACAACTCCTACGAGCAGTACTTC.

This clonotype has a count of ten or more. This chain uses TRBV6-1 with TRBJ1-5; tentative D call: TRBD1 (6 bases). The CDR3 covers 16 residues. CDR1 MNHNS and CDR2 SASEGT come from the germline V gene. V was pared by 0 bases and J by 7 bases, with 16 bases between. The CDR3 nucleotides read TGTGCCAGCAGTGAAGCCAGCGGGGGCTTGTGGCAGCCCCAGCATTTT. Translating it yields CASSEASGGLWQPQHF.

This clonotype was seen at least ten times. This chain connects TRBV9 to TRBJ2-2, with D perhaps given as TRBD1 or TRBD2 (5 bases each). CDR3 size: 16 residues. The germline CDR1 and CDR2 sequences are SGDLS and YYNGEE. The V end lost 0 bases, the J end lost 4 bases, and 13 bases lay between the germline ends. CDR3: CASSVAPGTVTGELFF. In DNA form, the CDR3 reads TGTGCCAGCAGCGTAGCTCCGGGGACCGTCACCGGGGAGCTGTTTTTT.

This chain joins TRBV6-2 or TRBV6-3 and TRBJ2-7; D possibly corresponds to TRBD2 (5 bases). Trimming shortened V by 6 bases and J by 7 bases, and 16 bases separated the two germline ends. The CDR3 loop spans 13 amino acids. Germline CDR1 is MNHEY and CDR2 is SVGEGT. The CDR3 here is CASRFPGTGEQYF. DNA of the CDR3: TGTGCCAGCAGGTTTCCAGGAACGGGGGAGCAGTACTTC.

This clonotype was seen ten or more times. The chain couples TRBV7-9 to TRBJ2-3; 8 bases are a match to TRBD2. The CDR3 runs 14 residues. The V gene's germline CDR1 is SEHNR and CDR2 FQNEAQ (reference sequence). With 4 bases clipped from V and 2 bases from J, the junction kept 2 bases outside the gene matches. The CDR3 sequence: CASSSGGVTDTQYF. CDR3 bases: TGTGCCAGCAGCTCGGGGGGGGTCACAGATACGCAGTATTTT.

This clonotype turned up a few times. The chain is built from TRBV5-8 and TRBJ1-2; a possible D gene is TRBD1 (5 bases). Trimming left V 1 base short and J 0 bases short, with 10 bases between. Germline V gene data show CDR1 as SGHTS and CDR2 as YDEGEE. This CDR3 is built from 15 residues. CDR3 in DNA: TGTGCCAGCAGCTTGCGCGCGGGACCTAACTATGGCTACACCTTC. Its protein is CASSLRAGPNYGYTF.

This clonotype was detected only a few times. This chain uses TRBV3-1 with TRBJ2-5; D is possibly TRBD1 (5 bases). This CDR3 contains 14 residues. Germline V gene sequence: CDR1 LGHDT, CDR2 YNNKEL (reference sequence). Trimming cost V 1 base and J 5 bases, with 11 bases left between them. Here the CDR3 reads CASSQGTSKETQYF. The CDR3 DNA is TGTGCCAGCAGCCAAGGGACATCGAAGGAGACCCAGTACTTC.

A note on this clonotype: Given a much more abundant clone one base away, this may be a read error. The chain combines TRBV6-1 with TRBJ1-1; D is perhaps TRBD1 (5 bases). This CDR3 contains 17 residues. The V gene's germline CDR1 is MNHNS and CDR2 SASEGT. CDR3 sequence reads: CASSTIRGRGVNTEALF. CDR3 in DNA: TGTGCCAGCAGCACGATCCGGGGCCGGGGTGTGAACACTGAAGCTCTCTTT.